Each of the 9 T cell receptor beta chains below was sequenced from the same sample in a study of cytomegalovirus exposure and HLA in healthy donors. A multiplex PCR was run with 60 Vbeta primers and 13 Jbeta primers. Here immunoSEQ multiplex PCR was the method, and the copy in TCRdb shows in-frame clones only, minus some. The sample carries 140,000 to 150,000 clones, 76% recorded once. The source material was PBMCs. The receptors were gathered from a woman in her thirties or forties in good health and CMV-seronegative.

This chain joins TRBV30 and TRBJ1-5; no clear D. This CDR3 is built from 13 residues. Germline V gene sequence: CDR1 GTSNPN, CDR2 SVGIG (reference sequence). V dropped 4 bases and J dropped 3 bases, with 10 bases sitting between them. The CDR3 loop is CAWTSGHNQPQHF. Here the CDR3 DNA reads TGTGCCTGGACCTCAGGCCACAATCAGCCCCAGCATTTT. The variable domain in full, with the rest retrieved from reference TRBV30 and TRBJ1-5, is SQTIHQWPATLVQPVGSPLSLECTVEGTSNPNLYWYRQAAGRGLQLLFYSVGIGQISSEVPQNLSASRPQDRQFILSSKKLLLSDSGFYLCAWTSGHNQPQHFGDGTRLSIL.

The J gene is TRBJ2-7, the V gene TRBV7-2; 7 bases fit TRBD1. The CDR3 runs to 16 residues. Germline V gives CDR1 SGHTA, CDR2 FQGNSA. The V gene end was trimmed by 5 bases and the J gene end by 2 bases; junction bases not matched to a gene: 12. The CDR3 nucleotides are TGTGCCAGCAGCCGATACAGGGGTAGCCGTACCTACGAGCAGTACTTC. Protein: CASSRYRGSRTYEQYF. The variable domain in full, with the rest retrieved from reference TRBV7-2 and TRBJ2-7, is GAGVSQSPSNKVTEKGKDVELRCDPISGHTALYWYRQSLGQGLEFLIYFQGNSAPDKSGLPSDRFSAERTGGSVSTLTIQRTQQEDSAVYLCASSRYRGSRTYEQYFGPGTRLTVT.

This rearrangement joins TRBV5-1 to TRBJ2-1; 7 bases are a match to TRBD2. This CDR3 comprises 15 residues. CDR1 is SGHRS, CDR2 YFSETQ, per germline. The V gene end was trimmed by 3 bases and the J gene end by 1 base; junction bases not matched to a gene: 4. The DNA for the CDR3 is TGCGCCAGCAGCTCTACTAGCGTTTCCTACAATGAGCAGTTCTTC. It codes for CASSSTSVSYNEQFF.

The chain recombines TRBV19 with TRBJ1-2, with D perhaps matching TRBD1 (5 bases). V lost 3 bases to trimming and J lost 3 bases, with 8 bases between them. The CDR3 spans 13 residues. Germline CDR1 reads LNHDA; CDR2 reads SQIVND (reference sequence). The CDR3 coding sequence is TGTGCCAGTAGTATGGGGCACTACTATGGCTACACCTTC. Translation: CASSMGHYYGYTF.

The chain is built from TRBV18 and TRBJ1-1; 11 bases fit TRBD1. Trimming cost V 5 bases and J 3 bases; bases outside gene matches: 5. This CDR3 region has 15 residues. The germline V gene has CDR1 KGHSH and CDR2 LQKENI. The CDR3 nucleotides are TGTGCCAGCTCAGTGGGACAGGGGGGGGACACTGAAGCTTTCTTT. It is translated as CASSVGQGGDTEAFF.

The chain combines TRBV15 with TRBJ2-7; 8 nucleotides agree with TRBD2. This CDR3 is 15 amino acids long. Per germline, CDR1 LNHNV and CDR2 YYDKDF (reference sequence). V was pared by 4 bases and J by 6 bases, with 11 bases of the junction left unmatched. As DNA, the CDR3 is TGTGCCACCAGCATGGGCCATAGCGGGATAGGCGAGCAGTACTTC. Amino acids: CATSMGHSGIGEQYF.

This sequence joins TRBV18 and TRBJ2-2; D gene uncertain. In germline, CDR1 is KGHSH, CDR2 LQKENI. The CDR3 runs 14 residues. The germline V and J ends were trimmed by 3 bases and 10 bases, with 15 bases remaining between them. CDR3 in DNA: TGTGCCAGCTCACCCCTGGTAGCACCCGAGGAGCTGTTTTTT. Translation gives CASSPLVAPEELFF.

This rearrangement joins TRBV29-1 to TRBJ1-4; D unclear. V was trimmed by 6 bases and J by 0 bases, leaving 20 bases between them. From germline, CDR1 is SQVTM and CDR2 ANQGSEA. The CDR3 loop spans 17 amino acids. The CDR3 spells CSVARTQGKPTNEKLFF. The CDR3 region has the DNA TGCAGCGTGGCTCGGACTCAAGGGAAGCCAACTAATGAAAAACTGTTTTTT.

This rearrangement joins TRBV28 to TRBJ1-2; D is unresolved. The CDR3 has 14 amino acids. V lost 1 base, J lost 8 bases, and 14 bases lay in between. CDR1 is MDHEN, CDR2 SYDVKM, per germline. As DNA, the CDR3 is TGTGCCAGCAGTTTATTTCAACTCACCTTGGGCTACACCTTC. Amino acid sequence: CASSLFQLTLGYTF.